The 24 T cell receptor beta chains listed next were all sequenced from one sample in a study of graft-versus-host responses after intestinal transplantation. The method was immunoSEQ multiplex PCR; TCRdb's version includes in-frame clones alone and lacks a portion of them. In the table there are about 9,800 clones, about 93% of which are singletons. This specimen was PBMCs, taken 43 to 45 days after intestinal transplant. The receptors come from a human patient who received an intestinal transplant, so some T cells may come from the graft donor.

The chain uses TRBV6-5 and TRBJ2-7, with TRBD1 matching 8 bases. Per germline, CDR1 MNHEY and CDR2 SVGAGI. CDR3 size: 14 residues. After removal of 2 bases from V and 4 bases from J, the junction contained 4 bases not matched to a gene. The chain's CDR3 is CASSYGQGSYEQYF. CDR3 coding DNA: TGTGCCAGCAGTTACGGACAGGGATCTTACGAGCAGTACTTC.

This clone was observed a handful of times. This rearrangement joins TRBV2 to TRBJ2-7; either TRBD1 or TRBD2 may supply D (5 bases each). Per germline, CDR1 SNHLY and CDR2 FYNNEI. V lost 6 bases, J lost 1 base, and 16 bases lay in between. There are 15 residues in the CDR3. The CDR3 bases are TGTGCCAGCAGGGGGGACGGGACGGAGTCCTACGAGCAGTACTTC. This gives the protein CASRGDGTESYEQYF.

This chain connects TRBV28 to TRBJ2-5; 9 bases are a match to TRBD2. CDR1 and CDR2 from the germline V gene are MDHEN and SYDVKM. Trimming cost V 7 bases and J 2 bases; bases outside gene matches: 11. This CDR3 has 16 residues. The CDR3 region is CASTPAITSGQETQYF. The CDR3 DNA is TGTGCCAGCACTCCCGCTATAACTAGCGGGCAAGAGACCCAGTACTTC. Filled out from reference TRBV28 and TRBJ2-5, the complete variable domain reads DVKVTQSSRYLVKRTGEKVFLECVQDMDHENMFWYRQDPGLGLRLIYFSYDVKMKEKGDIPEGYSVSREKKERFSLILESASTNQTSMYLCASTPAITSGQETQYFGPGTRLLVL.

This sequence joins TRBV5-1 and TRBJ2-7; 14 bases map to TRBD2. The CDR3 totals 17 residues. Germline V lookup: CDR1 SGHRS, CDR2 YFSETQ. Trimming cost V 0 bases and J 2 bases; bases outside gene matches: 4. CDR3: CASSLAGTSGGPYEQYF. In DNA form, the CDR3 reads TGCGCCAGCAGCTTGGCCGGGACTAGCGGGGGCCCCTACGAGCAGTACTTC.

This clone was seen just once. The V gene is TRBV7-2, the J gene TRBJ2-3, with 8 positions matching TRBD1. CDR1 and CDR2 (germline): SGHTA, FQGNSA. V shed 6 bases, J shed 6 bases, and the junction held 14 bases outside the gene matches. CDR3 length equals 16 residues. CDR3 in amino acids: CASRRQTGVLGDTQYF. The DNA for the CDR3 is TGTGCCAGCAGGCGGCAGACAGGGGTACTTGGCGATACGCAGTATTTT.

The chain's CDR3 is CAISVYGEKLFF. DNA for the CDR3: TGTGCCATCAGTGTGTATGGGGAGAAACTGTTTTTT. The chain carries TRBV10-3 and TRBJ1-4; D gene uncertain. Germline assignment: CDR1 ENHRY and CDR2 SYGVKD. This CDR3 region has 12 residues. V was cut by 4 bases and J by 11 bases, with 11 bases left in between.

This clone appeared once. CDR3 nucleotides: TGTGCCAGCAGTGCCCCTCGGCAGGGGAGTCACGAGCAGTACTTC. Translation gives CASSAPRQGSHEQYF. The rearrangement uses TRBV28 and TRBJ2-7; the D gene is possibly TRBD1 (6 bases). The CDR3 spans 15 residues. V was shortened by 5 bases and J by 5 bases, with 19 bases between the two germline ends. Germline CDR1 MDHEN, CDR2 SYDVKM.

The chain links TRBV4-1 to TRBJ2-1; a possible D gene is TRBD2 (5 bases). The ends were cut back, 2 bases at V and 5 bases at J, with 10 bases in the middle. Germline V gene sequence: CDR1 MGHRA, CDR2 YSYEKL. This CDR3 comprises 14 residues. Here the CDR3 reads CASSQPTKHNEQFF. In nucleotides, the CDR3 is TGCGCCAGCAGCCAACCGACTAAACACAATGAGCAGTTCTTC.

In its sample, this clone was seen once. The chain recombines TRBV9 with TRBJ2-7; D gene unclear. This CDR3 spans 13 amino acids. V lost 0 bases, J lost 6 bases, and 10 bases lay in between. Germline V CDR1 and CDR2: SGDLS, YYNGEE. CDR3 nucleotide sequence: TGTGCCAGCAGCGTAGCTGGCGTGAGCGAGCAGTACTTC. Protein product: CASSVAGVSEQYF.

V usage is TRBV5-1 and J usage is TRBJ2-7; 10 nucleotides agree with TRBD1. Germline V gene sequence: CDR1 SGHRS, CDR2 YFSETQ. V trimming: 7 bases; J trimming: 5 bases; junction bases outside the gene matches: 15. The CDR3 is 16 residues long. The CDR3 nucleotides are TGCGCCAGCGGCGAGCCCCCGGGACAGGGGACCCACGAGCAGTACTTC. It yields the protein CASGEPPGQGTHEQYF.

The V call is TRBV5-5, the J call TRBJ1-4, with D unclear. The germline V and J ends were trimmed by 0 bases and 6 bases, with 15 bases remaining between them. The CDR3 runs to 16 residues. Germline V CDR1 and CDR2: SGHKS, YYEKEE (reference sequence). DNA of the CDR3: TGTGCCAGCAGCTTGGAAGCAGGCCCAATTGATGAAAAACTGTTTTTT. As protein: CASSLEAGPIDEKLFF. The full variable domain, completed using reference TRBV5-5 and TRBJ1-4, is DAGVTQSPTHLIKTRGQQVTLRCSPISGHKSVSWYQQVLGQGPQFIFQYYEKEERGRGNFPDRFSARQFPNYSSELNVNALLLGDSALYLCASSLEAGPIDEKLFFGSGTQLSVL.

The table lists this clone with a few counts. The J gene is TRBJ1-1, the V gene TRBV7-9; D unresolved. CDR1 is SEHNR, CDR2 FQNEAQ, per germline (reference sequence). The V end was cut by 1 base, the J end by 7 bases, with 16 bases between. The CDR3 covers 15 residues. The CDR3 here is CASSLVYSAGGEAFF. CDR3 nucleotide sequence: TGTGCCAGCAGCTTAGTTTATTCGGCAGGAGGTGAAGCTTTCTTT.

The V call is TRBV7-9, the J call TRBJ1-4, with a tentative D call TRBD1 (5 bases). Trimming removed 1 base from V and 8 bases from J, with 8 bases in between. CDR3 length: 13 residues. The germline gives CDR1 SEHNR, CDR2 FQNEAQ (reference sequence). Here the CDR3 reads CASSLGGDEKLFF. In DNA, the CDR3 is TGTGCCAGCAGCTTAGGCGGGGACGAAAAACTGTTTTTT.

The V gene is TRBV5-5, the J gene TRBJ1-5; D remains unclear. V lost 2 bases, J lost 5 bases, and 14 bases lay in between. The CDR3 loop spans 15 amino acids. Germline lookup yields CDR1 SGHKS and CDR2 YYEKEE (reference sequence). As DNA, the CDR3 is TGTGCCAGCAGCTTCCGTTGGGGTGACGATCAGCCCCAGCATTTT. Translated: CASSFRWGDDQPQHF.

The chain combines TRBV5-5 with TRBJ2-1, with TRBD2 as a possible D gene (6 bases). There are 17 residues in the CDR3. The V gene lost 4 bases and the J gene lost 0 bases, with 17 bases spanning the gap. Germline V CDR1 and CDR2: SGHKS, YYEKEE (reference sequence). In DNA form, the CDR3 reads TGTGCCAGCAGCGGACCCCCCGGGAGCCGCTCCTACAATGAGCAGTTCTTC. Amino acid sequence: CASSGPPGSRSYNEQFF.

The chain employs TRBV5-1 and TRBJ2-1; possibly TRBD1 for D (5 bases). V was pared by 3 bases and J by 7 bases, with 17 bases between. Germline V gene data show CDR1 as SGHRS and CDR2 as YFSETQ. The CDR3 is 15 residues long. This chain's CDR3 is CASSYQGPLGNEQFF. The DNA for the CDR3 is TGCGCCAGCAGCTACCAGGGTCCCCTGGGGAATGAGCAGTTCTTC.

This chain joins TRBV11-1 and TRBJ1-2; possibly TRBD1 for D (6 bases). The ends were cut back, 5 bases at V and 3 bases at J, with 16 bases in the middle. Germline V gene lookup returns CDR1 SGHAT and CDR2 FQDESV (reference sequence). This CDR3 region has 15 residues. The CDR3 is CASSPVQGWDYGYTF. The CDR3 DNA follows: TGTGCCAGCAGCCCAGTACAGGGATGGGACTATGGCTACACCTTC.

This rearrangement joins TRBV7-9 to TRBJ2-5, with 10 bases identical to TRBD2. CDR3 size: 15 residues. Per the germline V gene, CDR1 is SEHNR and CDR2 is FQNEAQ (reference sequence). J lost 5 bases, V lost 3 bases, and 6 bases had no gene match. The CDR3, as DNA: TGTGCCAGCAGCTTTCAGAGCGGGGGGGCGGAGACCCAGTACTTC. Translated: CASSFQSGGAETQYF.

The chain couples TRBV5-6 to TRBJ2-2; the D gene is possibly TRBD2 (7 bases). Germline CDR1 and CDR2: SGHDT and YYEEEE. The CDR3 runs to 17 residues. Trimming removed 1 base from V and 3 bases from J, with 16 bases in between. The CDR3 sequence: CASSLYSVGGHTGELFF. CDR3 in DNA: TGTGCCAGCAGCTTGTATTCGGTCGGGGGGCACACCGGGGAGCTGTTTTTT.

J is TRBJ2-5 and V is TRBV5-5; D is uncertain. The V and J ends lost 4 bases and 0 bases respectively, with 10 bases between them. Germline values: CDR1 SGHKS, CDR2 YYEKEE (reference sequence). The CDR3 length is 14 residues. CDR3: CASSLTPDQETQYF. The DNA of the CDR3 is TGTGCCAGCAGCCTAACGCCTGACCAAGAGACCCAGTACTTC.

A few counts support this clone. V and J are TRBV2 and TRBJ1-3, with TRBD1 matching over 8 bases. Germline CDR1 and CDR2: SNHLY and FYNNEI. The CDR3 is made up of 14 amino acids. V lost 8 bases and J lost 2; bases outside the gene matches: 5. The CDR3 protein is CASVDRGTGNTIYF. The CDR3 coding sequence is TGTGCCAGCGTAGACAGGGGAACTGGAAACACCATATATTTT.

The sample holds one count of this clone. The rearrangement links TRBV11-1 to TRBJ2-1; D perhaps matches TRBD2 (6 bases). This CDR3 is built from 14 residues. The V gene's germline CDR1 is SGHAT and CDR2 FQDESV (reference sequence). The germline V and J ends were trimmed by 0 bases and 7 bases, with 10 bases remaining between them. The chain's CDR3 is CASSLAGGRNEQFF. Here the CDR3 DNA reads TGTGCCAGCAGCTTAGCGGGAGGAAGGAATGAGCAGTTCTTC.

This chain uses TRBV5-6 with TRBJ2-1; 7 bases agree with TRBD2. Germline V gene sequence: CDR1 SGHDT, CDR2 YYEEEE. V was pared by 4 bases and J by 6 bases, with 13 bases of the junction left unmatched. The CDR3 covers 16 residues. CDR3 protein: CASSRMTSISSNEQFF. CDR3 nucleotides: TGTGCCAGCAGCCGTATGACTAGCATTAGTAGCAATGAGCAGTTCTTC.

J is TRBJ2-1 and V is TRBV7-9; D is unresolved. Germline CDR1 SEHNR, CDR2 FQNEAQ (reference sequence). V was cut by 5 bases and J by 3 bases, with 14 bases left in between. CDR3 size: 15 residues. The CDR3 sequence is CASSPSHDNYNEQFF. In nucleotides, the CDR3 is TGTGCCAGCAGCCCGTCCCATGACAACTACAATGAGCAGTTCTTC.